This section outlines one T cell receptor (beta chain) sequence together with its context. Antigen specificity is unknown. The entry originates in a study of beta chain features in type 1 diabetes. General observations from the study: Patients with Type 1 diabetes showed moderately but significantly shorter TCRB CDR3s in all four CD4+ subsets. Cells expressing TCR highly could be over-represented by cDNA sequencing.

One heparinised blood draw averaging about 116 mL was given by each donor. The entirety of the isolated RNA underwent reverse transcription, so expressed TCRB transcripts were sequenced. Sequencing of naive, central memory and regulatory T cell samples gave an average of roughly 4 million reads. TCRdb's table, derived via immunoSEQ multiplex PCR, lists solely in-frame clones and lacks some. The data show some 240,000 clones, roughly 16% seen once. This clonotype was obtained from a man aged 25 to 40 with type 1 diabetes. Input material: naive CD4+ T cells from blood.

In DNA form, the CDR3 reads TGCGCCAGCAGCCAAGTATTAGTATCAAACGAGCAGTACTTC. Translated: CASSQVLVSNEQYF. The gene calls are TRBV4-1 and TRBJ2-7; no clear D. The germline CDR1 and CDR2 sequences are MGHRA and YSYEKL. CDR3 length equals 14 residues. Trimming took 1 base from V and 5 from J, leaving 12 bases between them.